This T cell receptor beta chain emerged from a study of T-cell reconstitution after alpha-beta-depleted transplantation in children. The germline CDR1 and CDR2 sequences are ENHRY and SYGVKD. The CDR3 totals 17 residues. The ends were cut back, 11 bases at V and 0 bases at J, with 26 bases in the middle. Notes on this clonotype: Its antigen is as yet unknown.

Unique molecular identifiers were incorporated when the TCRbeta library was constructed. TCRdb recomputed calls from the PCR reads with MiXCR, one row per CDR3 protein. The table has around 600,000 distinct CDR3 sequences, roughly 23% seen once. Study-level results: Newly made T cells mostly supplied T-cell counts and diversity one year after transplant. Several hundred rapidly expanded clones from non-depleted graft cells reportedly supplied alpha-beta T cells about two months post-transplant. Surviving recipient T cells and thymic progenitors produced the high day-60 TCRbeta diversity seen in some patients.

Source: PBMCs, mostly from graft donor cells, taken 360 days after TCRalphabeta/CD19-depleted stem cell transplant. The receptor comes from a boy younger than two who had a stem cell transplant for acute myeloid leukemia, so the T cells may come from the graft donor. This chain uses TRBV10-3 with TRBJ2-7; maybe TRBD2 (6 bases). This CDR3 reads CALQSGTFTFSSYEQYV. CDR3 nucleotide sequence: TGTGCCCTCCAATCCGGGACTTTCACCTTTAGCTCCTACGAGCAGTACGTC.